This T cell receptor beta chain originates from a study of shared clonotypes between healthy human individuals (dated by TCRdb to the early 2020s). Notes on the research overall: The cohort comprised a couple of women and a few men aged 18 to 49 years. Per donor, leukapheresis produced somewhere between about 0.85 and 9.5 billion PBMCs. Per donor, three plates each were used for CD4 naive and CD4 memory, two for CD8 naive, and one for CD8 memory. Blood TCR repertoires of four to six healthy adults were deeply sequenced to estimate repertoire size and the extent of clonotype sharing between individuals. Libraries were prepared and TCR repertoires were sequenced by different laboratories using diverse techniques, in order to increase sequencing depth and limit assay-specific biases.

The CDR1 and CDR2 encoded by the germline V gene are SGHRS and YFSETQ. A distance of 7 bases separates the germline ends of V and J, which lose 4 bases and 0 bases respectively. The cysteine opens and the phenylalanine closes a CDR3 of 13 amino acids. The entry retains the CDR3 DNA only, 39 bases that are in frame from base 1. Notes on this clone: Its antigen is unknown. Base qualities are not at hand, and no much larger clone is one base apart. Other DNA variants within this sample encode the same CDR3.

TCR CDR3 regions were amplified from genomic DNA by multiplex PCR using the deep immunoSEQ assay. Extracted genomic DNA from each cell subset was distributed evenly across all wells of several immunoSEQ 96-well plates, and each plate was treated as a replicate. For sorted subsets, 200 to 250 ng genomic DNA, equal to 25,000 to 35,000 T cell genomes, was loaded into each replicate PCR. Purified libraries were quantified with a Qubit 3.0 fluorometer, sized on a Bioanalyzer 2100, and re-quantified with the KAPA Library Quantification kit. Every immunoSEQ 96-well plate was sequenced on a separate single-read 150-cycle Illumina NextSeq 550 flow cell. Per the authors' processing: The immunoSEQ output contained only junctional sequences without quality scores, so filtering could not match that applied to full-length reads. Sequences were annotated with PyIR, a Python wrapper for IgBLAST v1.9, using IMGT germline references to assign V/J genes and CDR3. Any read was removed if the V/J assignment was weak (E-value above 1e-6), the CDR3 was missing, or the read contained stop codons, out-of-frame junctions, or ambiguous translated residues. V3J clonotypes were defined as sequences sharing an identical inferred V gene, J gene, and CDR3 amino acid sequence. To compute the percentage overlap between repertoires, the number of shared unique clonotypes was divided by the size of the smaller repertoire. Repertoire richness was assessed with RTK rarefaction, the Chao1 estimator, and Recon v2.1 estimates of unobserved clonotypes. OLGA was used to compute generation probabilities for all TCRbeta clonotypes that the gDNA method yielded from a few donors. Sourced from immuneACCESS, this table was stored by TCRdb with only in-frame sequences that have V and J called. A share of the clones is absent; for the studies checked, an unresolved V gene accounts for under half, and the remainder has no known explanation. V and J calls and clone size are copied from that table; D and trimming were computed from the DNA. In all, the sample holds about 1 million clones, and around four fifths of those were seen once. The top ten constitute 1.2% to 1.5% of the sample.

The donors were healthy, HIV-negative adults with no recently reported acute infections or vaccinations. Only Caucasian adults living in Nashville, Tennessee, USA were represented among the donors. CD4+ T cells were enriched by magnetic negative selection, after which naive cells were positively selected on CD45RA and the negative fraction was taken as the memory subset. Blood was collected by leukapheresis, and PBMCs were isolated by Ficoll-Histopaque density gradient centrifugation and then cryopreserved in liquid nitrogen vapor phase. Analytical flow cytometry was used to check the purity and quantity of each magnetically sorted T cell population. Genomic DNA was isolated from each sorted fraction and quantified by UV absorbance on a Nanodrop 2000c. What the study reported, not specific to this receptor: Sharing across several donors was observed for about 5% of naive CD4, under 4% of naive CD8, around 2.5% of memory CD4, and around 0.44% of memory CD8 clonotypes. Compared with non-shared clonotypes, clonotypes shared by all four sorted-subset donors had higher generation probabilities. The small number of donors limited the genetic and exposure-history diversity represented. Sampling was restricted to blood, and TCR repertoires in tissue are likely to differ from TCR repertoires in blood. Incomplete sequencing was indicated by rarefaction of sorted-subset datasets, despite the large sequencing depth. Naive subsets generally had larger estimated clonotype richness than memory subsets did. Pairwise subsampling led to the expectation that sequencing depth would affect the degree of clonotype sharing among donors.

Recombination linked TRBV5-1 to TRBJ1-1; there is no confident call for the D gene. The TCR was taken from a man aged 18 to 30 in good health. Sequencing was done on a sample of memory CD4+ T cells sorted from blood. Per the publication, the cell subset or site label means: CD45RA-negative fraction. The nucleotides read TGCGCCAGCAGCCTGCAGTTGAACACTGAAGCTTTCTTT. This is translated as CASSLQLNTEAFF.